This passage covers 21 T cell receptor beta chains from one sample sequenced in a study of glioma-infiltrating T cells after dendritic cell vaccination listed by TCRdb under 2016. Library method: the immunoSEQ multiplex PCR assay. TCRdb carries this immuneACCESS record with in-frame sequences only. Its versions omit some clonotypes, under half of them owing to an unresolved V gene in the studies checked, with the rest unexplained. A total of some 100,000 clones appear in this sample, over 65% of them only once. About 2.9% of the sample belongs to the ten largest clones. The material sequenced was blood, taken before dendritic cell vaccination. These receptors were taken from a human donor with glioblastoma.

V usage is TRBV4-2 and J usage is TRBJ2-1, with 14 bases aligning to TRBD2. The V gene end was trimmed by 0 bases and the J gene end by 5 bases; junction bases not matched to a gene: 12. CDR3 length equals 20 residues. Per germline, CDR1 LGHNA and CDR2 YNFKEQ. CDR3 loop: CASSQESIGLAGGPDNEQFF. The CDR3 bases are TGTGCCAGCAGCCAAGAGTCCATTGGACTAGCGGGGGGCCCCGACAATGAGCAGTTCTTC.

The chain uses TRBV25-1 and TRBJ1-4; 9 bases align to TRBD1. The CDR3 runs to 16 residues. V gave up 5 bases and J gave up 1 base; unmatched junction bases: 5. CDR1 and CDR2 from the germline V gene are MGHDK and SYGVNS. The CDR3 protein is CASSPGQGRTNEKLFF. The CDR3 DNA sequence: TGTGCCAGCAGTCCAGGACAGGGGAGAACTAATGAAAAACTGTTTTTT.

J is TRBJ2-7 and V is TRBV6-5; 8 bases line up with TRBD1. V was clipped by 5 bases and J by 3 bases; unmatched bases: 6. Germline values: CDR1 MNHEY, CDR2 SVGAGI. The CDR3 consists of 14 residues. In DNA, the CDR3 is TGTGCCAGCAGTCCCAGGGGGCAGGGCTACGAGCAGTACTTC. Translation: CASSPRGQGYEQYF.

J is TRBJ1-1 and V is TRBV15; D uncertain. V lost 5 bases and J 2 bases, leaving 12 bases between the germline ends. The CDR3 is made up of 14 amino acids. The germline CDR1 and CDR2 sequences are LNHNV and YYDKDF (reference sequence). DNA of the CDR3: TGTGCCACCAGCCAATCGACGGGAAACACTGAAGCTTTCTTT. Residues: CATSQSTGNTEAFF.

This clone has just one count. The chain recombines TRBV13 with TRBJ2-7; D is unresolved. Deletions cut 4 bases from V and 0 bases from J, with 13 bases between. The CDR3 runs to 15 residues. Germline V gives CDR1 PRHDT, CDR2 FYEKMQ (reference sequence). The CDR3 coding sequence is TGTGCCAGCAGCTCCAACCCGGGTGACTCCTACGAGCAGTACTTC. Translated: CASSSNPGDSYEQYF.

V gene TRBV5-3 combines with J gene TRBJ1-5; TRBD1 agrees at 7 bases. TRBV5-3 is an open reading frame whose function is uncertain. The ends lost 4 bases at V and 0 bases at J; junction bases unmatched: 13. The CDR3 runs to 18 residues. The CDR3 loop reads CARSPKGQTDYSNQPQHF. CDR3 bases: TGTGCCAGAAGCCCCAAGGGACAGACCGACTATAGCAATCAGCCCCAGCATTTT.

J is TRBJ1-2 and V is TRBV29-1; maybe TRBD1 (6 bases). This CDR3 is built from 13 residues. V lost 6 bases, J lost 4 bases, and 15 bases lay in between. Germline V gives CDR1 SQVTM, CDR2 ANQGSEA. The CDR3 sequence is CSVSGGAGYGYTF. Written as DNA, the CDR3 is TGCAGCGTCAGCGGGGGGGCTGGCTATGGCTACACCTTC.

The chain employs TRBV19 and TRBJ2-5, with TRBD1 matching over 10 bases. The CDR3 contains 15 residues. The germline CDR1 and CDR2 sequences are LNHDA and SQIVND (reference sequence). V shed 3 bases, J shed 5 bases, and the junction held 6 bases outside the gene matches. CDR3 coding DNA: TGTGCCAGTAGTATGACAGGGGGCGCGCGGGAGACCCAGTACTTC. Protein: CASSMTGGARETQYF.

For the CDR3, the DNA is TGCGCCAGCACCCAGGGACAGGGGTCCCACGGGGAGCTGTTTTTT. This gives the protein CASTQGQGSHGELFF. This chain uses TRBV5-1 with TRBJ2-2, with 10 bases fitting TRBD1. Germline CDR1 and CDR2: SGHRS and YFSETQ. The junction had 9 bases not matched to a gene; V was cut back by 6 bases and J by 7 bases. This CDR3 has 15 amino acids.

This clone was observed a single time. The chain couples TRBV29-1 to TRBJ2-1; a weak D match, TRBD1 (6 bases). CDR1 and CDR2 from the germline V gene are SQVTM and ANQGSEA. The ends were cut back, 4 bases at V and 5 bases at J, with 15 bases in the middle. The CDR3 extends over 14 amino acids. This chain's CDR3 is CSVVPRRGDNEQFF. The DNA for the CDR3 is TGCAGCGTTGTTCCCCGCAGGGGCGACAATGAGCAGTTCTTC.

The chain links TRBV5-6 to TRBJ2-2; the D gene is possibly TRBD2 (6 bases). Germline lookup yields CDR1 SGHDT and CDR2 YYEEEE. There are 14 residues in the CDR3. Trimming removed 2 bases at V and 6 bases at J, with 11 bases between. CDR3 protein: CASSFGTESGELFF. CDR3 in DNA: TGTGCCAGCAGCTTCGGGACTGAATCCGGGGAGCTGTTTTTT.

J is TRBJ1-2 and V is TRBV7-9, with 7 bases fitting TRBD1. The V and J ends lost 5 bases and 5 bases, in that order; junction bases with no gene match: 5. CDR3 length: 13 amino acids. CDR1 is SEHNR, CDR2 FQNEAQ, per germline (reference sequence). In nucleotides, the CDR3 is TGTGCCAGCAGCCCCCAGGGGGGTTATGGCTACACCTTC. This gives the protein CASSPQGGYGYTF.

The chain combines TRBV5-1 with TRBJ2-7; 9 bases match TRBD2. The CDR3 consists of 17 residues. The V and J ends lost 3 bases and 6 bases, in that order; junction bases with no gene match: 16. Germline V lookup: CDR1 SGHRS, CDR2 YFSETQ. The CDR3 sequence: CASSSPPAGGPSLEQYF. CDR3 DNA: TGCGCCAGCAGCTCCCCCCCCGCGGGAGGGCCCTCGCTCGAGCAGTACTTC.

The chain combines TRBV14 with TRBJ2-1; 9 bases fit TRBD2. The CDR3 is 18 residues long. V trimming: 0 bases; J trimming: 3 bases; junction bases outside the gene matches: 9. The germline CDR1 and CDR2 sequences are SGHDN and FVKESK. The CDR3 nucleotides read TGTGCCAGCAGCCAAGACATTTTGGGACTAGCTTACTACAATGAGCAGTTCTTC. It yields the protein CASSQDILGLAYYNEQFF.

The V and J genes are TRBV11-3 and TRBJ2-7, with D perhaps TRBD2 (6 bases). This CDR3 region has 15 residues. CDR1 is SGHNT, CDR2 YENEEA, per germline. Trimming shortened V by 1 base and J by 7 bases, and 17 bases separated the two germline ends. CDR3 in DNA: TGTGCCAGCAGCTTAGGGAGTAGCGGAGGCTCGGAGCAGTACTTC. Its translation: CASSLGSSGGSEQYF. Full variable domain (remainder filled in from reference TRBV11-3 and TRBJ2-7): EAGVVQSPRYKIIEKKQPVAFWCNPISGHNTLYWYLQNLGQGPELLIRYENEEAVDDSQLPKDRFSAERLKGVDSTLKIQPAELGDSAVYLCASSLGSSGGSEQYFGPGTRLTVT.

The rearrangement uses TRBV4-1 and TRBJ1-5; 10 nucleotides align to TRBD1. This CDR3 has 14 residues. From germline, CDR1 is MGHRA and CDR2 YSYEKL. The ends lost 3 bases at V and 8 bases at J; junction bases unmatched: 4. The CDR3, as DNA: TGCGCCAGCAGCCAGGGGACAGGGGAGGAGCCCCAGCATTTT. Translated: CASSQGTGEEPQHF.

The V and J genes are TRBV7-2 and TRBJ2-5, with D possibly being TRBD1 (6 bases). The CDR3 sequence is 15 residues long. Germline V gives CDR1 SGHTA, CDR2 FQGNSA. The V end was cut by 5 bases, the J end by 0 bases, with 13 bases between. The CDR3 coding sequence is TGTGCCAGCAGCCCTCGGGACACCTACCAAGAGACCCAGTACTTC. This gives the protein CASSPRDTYQETQYF. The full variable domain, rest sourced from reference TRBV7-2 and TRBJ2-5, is GAGVSQSPSNKVTEKGKDVELRCDPISGHTALYWYRQSLGQGLEFLIYFQGNSAPDKSGLPSDRFSAERTGGSVSTLTIQRTQQEDSAVYLCASSPRDTYQETQYFGPGTRLLVL.

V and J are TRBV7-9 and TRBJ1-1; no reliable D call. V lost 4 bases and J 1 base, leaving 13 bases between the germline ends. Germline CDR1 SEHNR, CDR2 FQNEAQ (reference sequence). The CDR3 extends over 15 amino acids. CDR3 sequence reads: CASSSGESPNTEAFF. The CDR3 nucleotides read TGTGCCAGCAGCTCAGGCGAAAGCCCGAACACTGAAGCTTTCTTT. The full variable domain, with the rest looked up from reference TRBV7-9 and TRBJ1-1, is DTGVSQNPRHKITKRGQNVTFRCDPISEHNRLYWYRQTLGQGPEFLTYFQNEAQLEKSRLLSDRFSAERPKGSFSTLEIQRTEQGDSAMYLCASSSGESPNTEAFFGQGTRLTVV.

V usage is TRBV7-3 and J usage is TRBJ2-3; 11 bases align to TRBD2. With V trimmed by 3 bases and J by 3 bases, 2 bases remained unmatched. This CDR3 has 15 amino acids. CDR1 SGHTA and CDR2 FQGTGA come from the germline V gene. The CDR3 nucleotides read TGTGCCAGCAGCTTCAGACTAGCGGGAACAGATACGCAGTATTTT. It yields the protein CASSFRLAGTDTQYF.

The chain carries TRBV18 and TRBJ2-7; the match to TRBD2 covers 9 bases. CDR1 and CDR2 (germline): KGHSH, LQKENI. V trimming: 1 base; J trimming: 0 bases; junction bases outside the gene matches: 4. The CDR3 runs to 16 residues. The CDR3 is CASSPLAGASSYEQYF. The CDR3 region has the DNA TGTGCCAGCTCACCACTAGCGGGGGCCAGCTCCTACGAGCAGTACTTC. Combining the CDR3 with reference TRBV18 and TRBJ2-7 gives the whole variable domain NAGVMQNPRHLVRRRGQEARLRCSPMKGHSHVYWYRQLPEEGLKFMVYLQKENIIDESGMPKERFSAEFPKEGPSILRIQQVVRGDSAAYFCASSPLAGASSYEQYFGPGTRLTVT.

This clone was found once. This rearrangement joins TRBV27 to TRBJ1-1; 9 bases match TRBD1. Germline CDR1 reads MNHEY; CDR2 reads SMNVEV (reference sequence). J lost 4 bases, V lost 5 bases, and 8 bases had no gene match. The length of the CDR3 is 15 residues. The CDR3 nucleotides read TGTGCCAGCAGTCTCCAGACAGGGGGTGGCACTGAAGCTTTCTTT. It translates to CASSLQTGGGTEAFF.